Listed below are T cell receptor beta chains from one sample, sequenced in a study of T-cell memory formation after mild COVID-19. TCRdb used MiXCR to reprocess the 5' RACE reads, holding one entry per CDR3 protein. The sample consists of roughly 450,000 distinct CDR3 sequences, roughly 20% of them appearing once. Sequencing was performed on PBMCs or a T cell subset sorted from them (not recorded which). These TCRs come from an adult woman who had mild COVID-19 (a few samples of this study predate the infection). Cell type and time point are not known. CDR3s include the opening cysteine and the closing phenylalanine or tryptophan. D genes are given only for firm matches. Rows may omit the clone size; those that give it use once, few, many or a size class.

j_call,clone_size,v_call,d_call,cdr3_nt,cdr3_aa
TRBJ1-1,few,TRBV12-3/TRBV12-4,NA,TGTGCCAGCAGTTTAGCGCAGGCGGGGAACACTGAAGCTTTCTTT,CASSLAQAGNTEAFF
TRBJ2-7,NA,TRBV5-1,NA,TGCGCCAGCAGCTTGGCAGAGTTAACCTTATCCTACGAGCAGTACTTC,CASSLAELTLSYEQYF
TRBJ2-2,NA,TRBV7-2,TRBD2,TGTGCCAGCAGCTACTCTAGCGGGGGGGCGGCCGGGGAGCTGTTTTTT,CASSYSSGGAAGELFF
TRBJ1-2,NA,TRBV18,NA,TGTGCCAGCTCACCACTTTCCACGGCGGGAACTTATGGCTACACCTTC,CASSPLSTAGTYGYTF
TRBJ1-2,few,TRBV4-3,TRBD1,TGCGCCAGCAGCCAAGACGGTACAGGGGGCTTTGGCTACACCTTC,CASSQDGTGGFGYTF
TRBJ1-2,few,TRBV5-5,NA,TGTGCCAGCAGCGGGGGACTTAGTTATGGCTACACCTTC,CASSGGLSYGYTF
TRBJ1-1,NA,TRBV27,NA,TGTGCCAGCAGGCGTCAGCCGAACACTGAAGCTTTCTTT,CASRRQPNTEAFF
TRBJ2-7,NA,TRBV20-1,NA,TGCAGTGCTAGATTGGGGGATGAGCAGTACTTC,CSARLGDEQYF
TRBJ1-5,many,TRBV5-1,NA,TGCGCCAGCAGCGCTGACATGAGTGGGGGGCCCCAGCATTTT,CASSADMSGGPQHF
TRBJ2-7,few,TRBV4-2,NA,TGTGCCAGCAGCCAATTATATACCTACGAGCAGTACTTC,CASSQLYTYEQYF
TRBJ1-6,few,TRBV6-5,TRBD1,TGTGCCAGCAGCCGTAAGACAGGGTATAATTCACCCCTCCACTTT,CASSRKTGYNSPLHF
TRBJ1-2,few,TRBV2,NA,TGTGCCAGCAGTGAGTTCAGGGGAACTAACTATGGCTACACCTTC,CASSEFRGTNYGYTF
TRBJ2-7,many,TRBV7-9,NA,TGTGCCAGCAGCTCCCGTGCCGGTATTCCCTACGAGCAGTACTTC,CASSSRAGIPYEQYF
TRBJ2-5,NA,TRBV2,NA,TGTGCCAGCAGCCTCTTCCTCCAGGGAGAGACCCAGTACTTC,CASSLFLQGETQYF
TRBJ2-5,few,TRBV2,TRBD2,TGTGCCAGCAGTGAAACCGGGGGGAACCTACAAGAGACCCAGTACTTC,CASSETGGNLQETQYF
TRBJ2-3,NA,TRBV4-1,NA,TGCGCCAGCAGCCAAGTGCTGACCTTCTCAGATACGCAGTATTTT,CASSQVLTFSDTQYF